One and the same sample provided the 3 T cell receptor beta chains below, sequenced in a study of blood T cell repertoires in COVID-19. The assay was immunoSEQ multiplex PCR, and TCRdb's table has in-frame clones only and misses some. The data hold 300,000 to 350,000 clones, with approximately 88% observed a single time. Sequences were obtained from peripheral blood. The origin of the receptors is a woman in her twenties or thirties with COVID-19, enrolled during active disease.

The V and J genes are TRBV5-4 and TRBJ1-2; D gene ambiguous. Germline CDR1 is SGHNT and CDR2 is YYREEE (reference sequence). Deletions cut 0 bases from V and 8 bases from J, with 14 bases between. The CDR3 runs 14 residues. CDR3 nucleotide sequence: TGTGCCAGCAGCTTGGGCGCAGGAACGAGCGGCTACACCTTC. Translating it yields CASSLGAGTSGYTF.

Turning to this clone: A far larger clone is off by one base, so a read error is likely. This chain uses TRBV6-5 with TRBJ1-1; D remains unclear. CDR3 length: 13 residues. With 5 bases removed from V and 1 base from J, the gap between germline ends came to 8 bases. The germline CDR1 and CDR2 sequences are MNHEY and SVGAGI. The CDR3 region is CASSMGRNTEAFF. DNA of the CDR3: TGTGCCAGCAGTATGGGGAGGAACACTGAAGCTTTCTTT.

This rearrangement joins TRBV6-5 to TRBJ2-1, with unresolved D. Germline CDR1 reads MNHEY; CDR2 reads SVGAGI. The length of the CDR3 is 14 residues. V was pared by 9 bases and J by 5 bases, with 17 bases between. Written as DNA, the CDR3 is TGTGCCAGTGGGCACTCCGGCCAGAACAATGAGCAGTTCTTC. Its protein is CASGHSGQNNEQFF.